The 8 T cell receptor beta chains below all came from one sample that was sequenced in a study of blood T cell repertoires in COVID-19. Repertoires were generated with immunoSEQ multiplex PCR, while TCRdb's copy carries only in-frame clones and drops some. The sample holds roughly 280,000 clones, 80% to 95% seen once. Sequences were obtained from PBMCs or T cells enriched from blood (not recorded which). The receptors stem from a man aged 35 to 55 who had been exposed to COVID-19.

The V call is TRBV7-8, the J call TRBJ1-5, with no clear D. Germline V CDR1 and CDR2: SGHVS, FQNEAQ. The CDR3 has 15 amino acids. The germline V and J ends were trimmed by 2 bases and 3 bases, with 11 bases remaining between them. The CDR3 protein is CASSLHGGNNQPQHF. DNA of the CDR3: TGTGCCAGCAGCTTACACGGCGGAAACAATCAGCCCCAGCATTTT.

The chain carries TRBV15 and TRBJ1-2; D is uncertain. CDR1 and CDR2 (germline): LNHNV, YYDKDF (reference sequence). This CDR3 is 16 amino acids long. Trimming shortened V by 4 bases and J by 3 bases, and 18 bases separated the two germline ends. The DNA of the CDR3 is TGTGCCACCAGCACCATGAGGCATCTCGGGGACTATGGCTACACCTTC. Translating it yields CATSTMRHLGDYGYTF. The full variable domain, its missing parts supplied by reference TRBV15 and TRBJ1-2, is DAMVIQNPRYQVTQFGKPVTLSCSQTLNHNVMYWYQQKSSQAPKLLFHYYDKDFNNEADTPDNFQSRRPNTSFCFLDIRSPGLGDTAMYLCATSTMRHLGDYGYTFGSGTRLTVV.

This chain connects TRBV28 to TRBJ1-1; 7 nucleotides line up with TRBD1. Unmatched junction bases numbered 4, after V lost 3 bases and J lost 0 bases. The CDR3 consists of 15 residues. Germline CDR1 MDHEN, CDR2 SYDVKM. CDR3 in DNA: TGTGCCAGCAGTTTTGGAGGGGGCATGAACACTGAAGCTTTCTTT. Translation: CASSFGGGMNTEAFF.

The chain employs TRBV5-4 and TRBJ1-1, with unresolved D. The germline V gene encodes CDR1 SGHNT and CDR2 YYREEE (reference sequence). This CDR3 has 13 residues. V lost 4 bases, J lost 8 bases, and 15 bases lay in between. The CDR3 is CASSPAGAPEAFF. CDR3 nucleotide sequence: TGTGCCAGCAGCCCGGCAGGCGCTCCGGAAGCTTTCTTT.

The chain employs TRBV7-2 and TRBJ1-2; D is unresolved. This CDR3 has 12 residues. Germline V CDR1 and CDR2: SGHTA, FQGNSA. The ends were cut back, 1 base at V and 8 bases at J, with 8 bases in the middle. As DNA, the CDR3 is TGTGCCAGCAGCTTAGAGCTGTGGGGCTACACCTTC. Translated: CASSLELWGYTF.

The chain uses TRBV28 and TRBJ1-1; possibly TRBD1 for D (6 bases). CDR1 MDHEN and CDR2 SYDVKM come from the germline V gene. There are 13 residues in the CDR3. The V and J ends lost 3 bases and 5 bases respectively, with 10 bases between them. CDR3 in DNA: TGTGCCAGCAGTTTCCGGGACAAAACTGAAGCTTTCTTT. It yields the protein CASSFRDKTEAFF.

This chain's CDR3 is CASSPPITGELFF. In nucleotides, the CDR3 is TGTGCCAGCTCACCACCTATCACCGGGGAGCTGTTTTTT. The V call is TRBV18, the J call TRBJ2-2; D not certain. The CDR3 is 13 amino acids. From germline, CDR1 is KGHSH and CDR2 LQKENI. The V end lost 0 bases, the J end lost 4 bases, and 3 bases lay between the germline ends. Drawing the rest from reference TRBV18 and TRBJ2-2, the complete variable domain is NAGVMQNPRHLVRRRGQEARLRCSPMKGHSHVYWYRQLPEEGLKFMVYLQKENIIDESGMPKERFSAEFPKEGPSILRIQQVVRGDSAAYFCASSPPITGELFFGEGSRLTVL.

CDR3 amino acids: CASSAGLHYGYTF. In DNA, the CDR3 is TGTGCCAGCAGTGCAGGGCTACACTATGGCTACACCTTC. V is TRBV6-4 and J is TRBJ1-2, with D possibly matching TRBD1 (5 bases). The V gene's germline CDR1 is MRHNA and CDR2 SNTAGT. The CDR3 is 13 residues long. V was trimmed by 4 bases and J by 3 bases, leaving 9 bases between them.